Listed below are T cell receptor beta chains from one sample, sequenced in a study of blood T cell repertoires in COVID-19. Produced via immunoSEQ multiplex PCR; TCRdb's table is partial and in-frame only. The table shows around 100,000 clones, with more than 70% occurring only once. The specimen was peripheral blood. These receptors originate from a woman aged 80 or older in a cohort sampled during active COVID-19. Both conserved end residues are part of each CDR3. The D gene is left open where the match is weak. A clone size is listed for some rows: how often the clone was seen (once, few, many), or a class if it is expanded.

v_gene	abundance	j_gene	d_gene	CDR3aa	CDR3nt
TRBV15	-	TRBJ1-5	-	CATSVPAGLGSNQPQHF	TGTGCCACCAGCGTCCCGGCAGGACTGGGGAGCAATCAGCCCCAGCATTTT
TRBV27	-	TRBJ1-1	TRBD1	CASSLQGAGNTEAFF	TGTGCCAGCAGTTTACAGGGGGCAGGGAACACTGAAGCTTTCTTT
TRBV7-9	-	TRBJ1-2	-	CASNRLTSSTLFYGYTF	TGTGCCAGCAACCGACTGACTTCCAGTACTTTATTCTATGGCTACACCTTC
TRBV7-9	-	TRBJ1-4	-	CASSLGTTNEKLFF	TGTGCCAGCAGCTTAGGTACAACTAATGAAAAACTGTTTTTT
TRBV7-2	-	TRBJ1-1	-	CASSLSGGNTEAFF	TGTGCCAGCAGCTTAAGCGGGGGTAACACTGAAGCTTTCTTT
TRBV7-9	once	TRBJ1-2	-	CASSLATGYTGYTF	TGTGCCAGCAGCTTAGCCACAGGATATACTGGCTACACCTTC
TRBV28	-	TRBJ2-7	-	CASNGGGVYEQYF	TGTGCCAGCAATGGCGGGGGCGTCTACGAGCAGTACTTC
TRBV6-1	-	TRBJ2-7	TRBD1	CASSGGPGQGAQMEYF	TGTGCCAGCAGTGGAGGACCGGGACAGGGGGCGCAGATGGAGTACTTC
TRBV9	-	TRBJ1-5	TRBD1	CASSPGPSGGGNQPQHF	TGTGCCAGCAGCCCAGGCCCATCAGGGGGTGGCAATCAGCCCCAGCATTTT
TRBV24-1	-	TRBJ2-1	TRBD1	CATSDPGQGDNEQFF	TGTGCCACCAGTGATCCGGGACAGGGGGACAATGAGCAGTTCTTC
TRBV24-1	-	TRBJ2-2	TRBD1	CATSRSTGQGEAGELFF	TGTGCCACCAGTCGGTCTACCGGACAGGGGGAGGCCGGGGAGCTGTTTTTT
TRBV7-9	-	TRBJ2-1	-	CASRRAAGLSGNEQFF	TGTGCCAGCAGGAGGGCCGCGGGCCTTTCAGGCAATGAGCAGTTCTTC
TRBV6-5	-	TRBJ1-4	-	CASSSSRALLKLFF	TGTGCCAGCAGTTCCTCGCGCGCTCTGCTCAAACTGTTTTTT
TRBV6-5	-	TRBJ1-2	-	CASSPSNYGYTF	TGTGCCAGCAGTCCCTCTAACTATGGCTACACCTTC
TRBV27	-	TRBJ1-4	-	CASSHLRELGEKLFF	TGTGCCAGCAGTCATCTCCGGGAGCTCGGTGAAAAACTGTTTTTT
TRBV4-1	-	TRBJ1-5	-	CASSPGETYSNQPQHF	TGCGCCAGCAGCCCCGGGGAAACCTATAGCAATCAGCCCCAGCATTTT
TRBV10-1	-	TRBJ1-1	TRBD1	CASSESPQGARF	TGCGCCAGCAGTGAGTCGCCCCAGGGGGCCCGTTTT
TRBV21-1	-	TRBJ2-2	-	CASSKSMRELFF	TGTGCCAGCAGCAAGTCAATGAGAGAGCTGTTTTTT
TRBV9	-	TRBJ2-7	TRBD2	CASRPGLAAYEQYF	TGTGCCAGCAGGCCGGGACTAGCGGCATACGAGCAGTACTTC
TRBV6-5	-	TRBJ2-7	TRBD1	CASSLTGGSEQYF	TGTGCCAGCAGTTTAACAGGGGGAAGCGAGCAGTACTTC
TRBV3-1/TRBV3-2	-	TRBJ1-1	-	CASSQEAAVNTEAFF	TGTGCCAGCAGCCAAGAAGCCGCTGTGAACACTGAAGCTTTCTTT
TRBV30	-	TRBJ1-6	-	CAWKGGGYSPLHF	TGTGCCTGGAAAGGGGGTGGGTATTCACCCCTCCACTTT